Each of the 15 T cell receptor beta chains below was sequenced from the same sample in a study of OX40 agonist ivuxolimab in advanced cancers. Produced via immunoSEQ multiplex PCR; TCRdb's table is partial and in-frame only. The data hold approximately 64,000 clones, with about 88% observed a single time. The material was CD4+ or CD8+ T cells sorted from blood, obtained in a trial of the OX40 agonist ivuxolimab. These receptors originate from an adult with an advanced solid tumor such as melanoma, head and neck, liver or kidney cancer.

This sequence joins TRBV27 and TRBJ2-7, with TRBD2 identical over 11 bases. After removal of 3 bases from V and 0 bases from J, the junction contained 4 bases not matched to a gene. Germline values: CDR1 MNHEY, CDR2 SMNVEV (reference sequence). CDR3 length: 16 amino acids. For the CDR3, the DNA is TGTGCCAGCAGTTTGTCCGGGACTAGCGGCTCCTACGAGCAGTACTTC. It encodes CASSLSGTSGSYEQYF.

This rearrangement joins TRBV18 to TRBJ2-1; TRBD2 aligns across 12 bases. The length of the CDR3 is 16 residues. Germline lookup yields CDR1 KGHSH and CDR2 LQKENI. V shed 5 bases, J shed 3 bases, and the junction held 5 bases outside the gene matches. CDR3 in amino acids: CASSSSLAGGYNEQFF. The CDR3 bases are TGTGCCAGCTCATCGTCACTAGCGGGAGGCTACAATGAGCAGTTCTTC.

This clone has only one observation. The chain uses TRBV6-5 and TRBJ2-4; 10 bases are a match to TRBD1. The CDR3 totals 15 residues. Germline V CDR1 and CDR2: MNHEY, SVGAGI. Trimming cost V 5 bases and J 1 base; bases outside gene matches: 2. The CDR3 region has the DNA TGTGCCAGCAGTGGGGGACAGGGGGCCAAAAACATTCAGTACTTC. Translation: CASSGGQGAKNIQYF.

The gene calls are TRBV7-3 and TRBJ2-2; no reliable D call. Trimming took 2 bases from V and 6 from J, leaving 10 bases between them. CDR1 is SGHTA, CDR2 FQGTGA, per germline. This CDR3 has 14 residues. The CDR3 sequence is CASSLVPSSGELFF. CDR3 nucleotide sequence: TGTGCCAGCAGCTTAGTTCCTTCTTCCGGGGAGCTGTTTTTT.

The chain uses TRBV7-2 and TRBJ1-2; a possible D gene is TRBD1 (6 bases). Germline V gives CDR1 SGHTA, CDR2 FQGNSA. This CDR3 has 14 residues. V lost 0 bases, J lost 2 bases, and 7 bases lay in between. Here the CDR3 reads CASSLAGGNYGYTF. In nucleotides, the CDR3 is TGTGCCAGCAGCTTAGCAGGGGGGAACTATGGCTACACCTTC.

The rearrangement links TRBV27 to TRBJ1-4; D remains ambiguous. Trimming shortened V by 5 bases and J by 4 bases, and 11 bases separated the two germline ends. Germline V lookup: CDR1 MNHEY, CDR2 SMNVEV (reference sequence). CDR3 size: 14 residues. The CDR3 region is CASSSSAFNEKLFF. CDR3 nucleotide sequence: TGTGCCAGCAGTAGTTCGGCCTTTAATGAAAAACTGTTTTTT.

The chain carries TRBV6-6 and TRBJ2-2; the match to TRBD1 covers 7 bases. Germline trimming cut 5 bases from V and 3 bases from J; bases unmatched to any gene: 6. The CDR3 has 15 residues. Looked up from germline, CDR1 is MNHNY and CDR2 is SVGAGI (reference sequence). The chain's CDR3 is CASSPLQGDTGELFF. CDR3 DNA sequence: TGTGCCAGCAGTCCTTTGCAGGGGGACACCGGGGAGCTGTTTTTT.

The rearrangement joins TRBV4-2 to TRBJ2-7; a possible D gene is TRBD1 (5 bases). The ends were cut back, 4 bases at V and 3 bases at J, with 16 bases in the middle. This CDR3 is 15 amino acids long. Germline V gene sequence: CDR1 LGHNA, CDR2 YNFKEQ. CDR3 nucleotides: TGTGCCAGCAGCCCCCCTGACAGCCAATACTACGAGCAGTACTTC. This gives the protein CASSPPDSQYYEQYF.

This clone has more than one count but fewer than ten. The CDR3 nucleotides are TGCAGTGCACTCCCACGTGAGACCCAGTACTTC. Protein sequence: CSALPRETQYF. This chain links TRBV20-1 with TRBJ2-5; D is uncertain. Germline lookup yields CDR1 DFQATT and CDR2 SNEGSKA (reference sequence). This CDR3 has 11 residues. V lost 6 bases and J lost 5, with 10 bases in between.

The CDR3 DNA is TGTGCCAGCTCACCGAGCGGGGACGGCTACAATGAGCAGTTCTTC. Residues: CASSPSGDGYNEQFF. The rearrangement joins TRBV18 to TRBJ2-1; TRBD2 agrees at 7 bases. This CDR3 contains 15 residues. Looked up from germline, CDR1 is KGHSH and CDR2 is LQKENI. Trimming removed 3 bases from V and 3 bases from J; junction bases left unmatched: 5. Full variable domain (rest looked up from reference TRBV18 and TRBJ2-1): NAGVMQNPRHLVRRRGQEARLRCSPMKGHSHVYWYRQLPEEGLKFMVYLQKENIIDESGMPKERFSAEFPKEGPSILRIQQVVRGDSAAYFCASSPSGDGYNEQFFGPGTRLTVL.

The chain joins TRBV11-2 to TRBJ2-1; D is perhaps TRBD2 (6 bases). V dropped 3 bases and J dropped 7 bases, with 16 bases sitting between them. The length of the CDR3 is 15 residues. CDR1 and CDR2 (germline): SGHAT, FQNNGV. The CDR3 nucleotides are TGTGCCAGCAGCTTCACGGGAGTCGGTGGGAATGAGCAGTTCTTC. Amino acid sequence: CASSFTGVGGNEQFF.

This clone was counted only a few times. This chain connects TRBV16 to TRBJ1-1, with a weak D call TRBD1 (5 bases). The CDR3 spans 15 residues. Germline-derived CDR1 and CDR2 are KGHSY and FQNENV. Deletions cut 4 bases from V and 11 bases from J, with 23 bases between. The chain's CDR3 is CASSPTLGQQGGAFF. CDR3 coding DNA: TGTGCCAGCAGCCCCACTTTGGGGCAGCAGGGTGGGGCTTTCTTT.

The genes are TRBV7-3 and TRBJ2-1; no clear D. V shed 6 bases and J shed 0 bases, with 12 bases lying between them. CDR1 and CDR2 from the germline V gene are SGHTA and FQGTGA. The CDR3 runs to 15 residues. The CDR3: CASSLSASSYNEQFF. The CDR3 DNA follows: TGTGCCAGCAGTTTGTCGGCGAGCTCCTACAATGAGCAGTTCTTC.

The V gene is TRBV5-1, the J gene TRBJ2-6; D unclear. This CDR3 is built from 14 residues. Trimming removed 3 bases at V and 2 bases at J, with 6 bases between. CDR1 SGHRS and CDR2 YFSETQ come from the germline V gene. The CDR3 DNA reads TGCGCCAGCAGCTCCCCGACTGGGGCCAACGTCCTGACTTTC. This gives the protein CASSSPTGANVLTF.

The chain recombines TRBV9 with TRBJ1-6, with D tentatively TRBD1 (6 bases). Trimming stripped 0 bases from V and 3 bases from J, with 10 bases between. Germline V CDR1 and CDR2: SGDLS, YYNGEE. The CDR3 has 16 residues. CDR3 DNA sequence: TGTGCCAGCAGCGTAGAAGAGGACAGCTATAATTCACCCCTCCACTTT. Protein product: CASSVEEDSYNSPLHF.